The entry below describes one T cell receptor (beta chain). Libraries were prepared by immunoSEQ multiplex PCR; TCRdb keeps only in-frame clonotypes and omits some of them. This table holds some 340,000 clones, 90% found once. The sample originates from a study of blood T cell repertoires in COVID-19. About the research overall: In each case, the material was cDNA or gDNA derived from T cells, B-cell-depleted T cells, or PBMCs.

Participant ages covered roughly 18 to 89 years across around 25 US areas. This CDR3 is built from 15 residues. V shed 0 bases, J shed 8 bases, and the junction held 4 bases outside the gene matches. Germline CDR1 and CDR2: MRHNA and SNTAGT. The TCR originated in a woman in her 30s who had been exposed to COVID-19. J is TRBJ2-1 and V is TRBV6-4, with 10 bases identical to TRBD1. Sequenced input: PBMCs or T cells enriched from blood (not recorded which). CDR3 nucleotide sequence: TGTGCCAGCAGTGACTCCGGGACAGGGGTTGATGAGCAGTTCTTC. It is translated as CASSDSGTGVDEQFF.